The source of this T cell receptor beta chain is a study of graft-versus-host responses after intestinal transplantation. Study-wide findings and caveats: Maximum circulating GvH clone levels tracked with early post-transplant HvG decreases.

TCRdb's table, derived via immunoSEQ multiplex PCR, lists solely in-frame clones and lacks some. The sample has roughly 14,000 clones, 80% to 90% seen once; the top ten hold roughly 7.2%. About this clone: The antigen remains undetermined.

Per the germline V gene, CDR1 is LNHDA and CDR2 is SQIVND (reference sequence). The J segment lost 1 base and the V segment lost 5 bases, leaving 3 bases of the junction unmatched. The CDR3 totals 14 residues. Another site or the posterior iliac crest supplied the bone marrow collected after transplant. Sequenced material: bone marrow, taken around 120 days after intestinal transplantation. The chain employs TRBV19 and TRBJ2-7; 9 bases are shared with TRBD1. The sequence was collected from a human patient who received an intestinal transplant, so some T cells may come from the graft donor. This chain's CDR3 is CASSPGTGSYEQYF. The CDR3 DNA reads TGTGCCAGTAGTCCCGGGACAGGGTCCTACGAGCAGTACTTC.